Described below is a single T cell receptor (beta chain) sequence and its context. Antigen specificity is unknown. Amplification used 60 Vbeta primers and 13 Jbeta primers. Some clones are missing from TCRdb's copy, which holds only in-frame ones; the method was immunoSEQ multiplex PCR. This sample has 150,000 to 200,000 clones, with around 80% found just once. The data stem from a study of cytomegalovirus exposure and HLA in healthy donors. Broader study findings: With DRB1 most and HLA-C fewest, TCR association rates differed between HLA loci in a later analysis. Reports indicated that the classifier achieved high specificity and sensitivity in diagnosing cytomegalovirus status. About 90% or about 30% of the time was how often most TCR beta V segments were productive, according to an earlier analysis. In a later analysis, productive TCRs from donors in an Asian-associated ancestry cluster reportedly carried fewer N-insertions than the cohort mean.

The clonotype comes from a man between 18 and 35 years old in good health and CMV-seronegative. Sequenced material: PBMCs.

The CDR3 region has the DNA TGTGCCAGCTCATCGACAGGGATCGAGACCCAGTACTTC. Amino acids: CASSSTGIETQYF. The V and J genes are TRBV18 and TRBJ2-5; 7 nucleotides agree with TRBD1. The ends lost 5 bases at V and 5 bases at J; junction bases unmatched: 5. Germline values: CDR1 KGHSH, CDR2 LQKENI. This CDR3 region has 13 residues.